This T cell receptor beta chain was identified during a study of beta chain features in type 1 diabetes. On the study more broadly: Regarding age, gender and cell yields, patients proved similar to healthy donors.

Points from the study as a whole: All four CD4+ subsets of Type 1 diabetes patients contained TCRB CDR3s that were moderately but significantly shorter.

This clone was seen a few times. Its antigen remains unidentified. The CDR3 is 13 residues long. The V gene's germline CDR1 is SQVTM and CDR2 ANQGSEA. Trimming took off 6 bases at V and 1 base at J, with 12 bases between the two ends. Sequencing targeted expressed TCRB transcripts, as all isolated RNA had been reverse transcribed. An average of about 3.57 million reads was obtained for naive, central memory and regulatory T cell samples. Data came from immunoSEQ multiplex PCR; TCRdb stores just in-frame clones and leaves some out. The table shows 680,000 or so clones, with around a sixth occurring only once.

The source material was naive CD4+ T cells from blood. This TCR derives from a man between 18 and 29 years old in good health. J is TRBJ1-1 and V is TRBV29-1; D may be TRBD1 (5 bases). The DNA for the CDR3 is TGCAGCGTACAAGGGACGTGGAACACTGAAGCTTTCTTT. It codes for CSVQGTWNTEAFF.